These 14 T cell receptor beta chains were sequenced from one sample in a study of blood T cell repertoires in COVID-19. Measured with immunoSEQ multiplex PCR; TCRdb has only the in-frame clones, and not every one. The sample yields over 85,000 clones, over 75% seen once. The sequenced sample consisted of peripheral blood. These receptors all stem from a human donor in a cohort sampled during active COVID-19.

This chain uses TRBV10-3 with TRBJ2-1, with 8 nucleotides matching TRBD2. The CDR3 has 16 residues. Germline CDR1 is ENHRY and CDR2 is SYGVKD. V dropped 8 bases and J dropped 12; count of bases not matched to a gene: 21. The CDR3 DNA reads TGTGCCATCCTTAGGACTAGCCAGTCCGAGGCCCCTTCGCAGTTCTTC. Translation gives CAILRTSQSEAPSQFF.

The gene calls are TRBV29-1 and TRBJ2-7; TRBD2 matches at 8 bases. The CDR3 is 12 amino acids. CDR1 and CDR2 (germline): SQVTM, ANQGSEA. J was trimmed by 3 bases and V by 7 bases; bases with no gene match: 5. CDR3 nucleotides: TGCAGCGCGGGGGGGAGTAACTACGAGCAGTACTTC. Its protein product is CSAGGSNYEQYF.

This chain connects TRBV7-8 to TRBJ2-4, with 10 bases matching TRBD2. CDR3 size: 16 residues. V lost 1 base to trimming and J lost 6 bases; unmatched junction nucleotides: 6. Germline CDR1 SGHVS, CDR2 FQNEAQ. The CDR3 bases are TGTGCCAGCAGCTTAGGCCTAGCGGGAGTCTCAAACATTCAGTACTTC. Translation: CASSLGLAGVSNIQYF.

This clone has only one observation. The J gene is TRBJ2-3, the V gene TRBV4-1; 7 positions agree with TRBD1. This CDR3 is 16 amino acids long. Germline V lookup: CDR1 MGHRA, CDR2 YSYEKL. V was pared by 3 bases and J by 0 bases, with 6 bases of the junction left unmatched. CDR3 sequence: CASSHLRDSSTDTQYF. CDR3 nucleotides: TGCGCCAGCAGCCACCTCCGGGACAGTAGCACAGATACGCAGTATTTT.

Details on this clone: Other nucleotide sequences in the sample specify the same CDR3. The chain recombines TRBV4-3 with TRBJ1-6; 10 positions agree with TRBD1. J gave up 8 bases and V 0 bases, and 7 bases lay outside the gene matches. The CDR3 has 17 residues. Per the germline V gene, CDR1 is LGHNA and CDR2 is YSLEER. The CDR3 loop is CASSQDRTGGGDSPLHF. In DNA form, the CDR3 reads TGCGCCAGCAGCCAAGATCGGACAGGGGGTGGGGATTCACCCCTCCACTTT.

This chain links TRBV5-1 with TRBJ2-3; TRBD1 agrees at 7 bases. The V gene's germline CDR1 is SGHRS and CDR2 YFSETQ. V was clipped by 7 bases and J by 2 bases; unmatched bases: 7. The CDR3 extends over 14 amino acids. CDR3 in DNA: TGCGCCAGCCGAACAGGGGCATCCACAGATACGCAGTATTTT. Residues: CASRTGASTDTQYF.

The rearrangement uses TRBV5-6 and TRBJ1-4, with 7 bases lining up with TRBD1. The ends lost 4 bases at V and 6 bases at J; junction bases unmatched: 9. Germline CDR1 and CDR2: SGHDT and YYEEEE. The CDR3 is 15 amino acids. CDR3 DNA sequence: TGTGCCAGCAGCGCCCTGACAGGGAAGGATGAAAAACTGTTTTTT. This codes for CASSALTGKDEKLFF.

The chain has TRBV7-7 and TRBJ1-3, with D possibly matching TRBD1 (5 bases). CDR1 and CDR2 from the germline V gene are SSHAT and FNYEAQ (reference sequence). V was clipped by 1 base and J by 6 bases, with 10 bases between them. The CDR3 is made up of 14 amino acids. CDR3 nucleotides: TGTGCCAGCAGCTTAGGCGGAGGGACAAACACCATATATTTT. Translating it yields CASSLGGGTNTIYF.

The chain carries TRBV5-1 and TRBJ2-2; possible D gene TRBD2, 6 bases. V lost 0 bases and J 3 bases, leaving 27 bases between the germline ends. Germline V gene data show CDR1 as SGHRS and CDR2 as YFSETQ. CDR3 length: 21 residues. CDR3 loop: CASSLAYKEGRLAPDTGELFF. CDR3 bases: TGCGCCAGCAGCTTGGCATACAAGGAGGGACGGCTGGCCCCAGACACCGGGGAGCTGTTTTTT.

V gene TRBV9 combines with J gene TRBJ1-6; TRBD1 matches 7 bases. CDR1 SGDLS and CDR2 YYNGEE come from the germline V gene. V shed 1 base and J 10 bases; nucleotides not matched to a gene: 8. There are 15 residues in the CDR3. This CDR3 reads CASSVSGDSESPLHF. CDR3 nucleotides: TGTGCCAGCAGCGTATCAGGGGACAGTGAGTCACCCCTCCACTTT.

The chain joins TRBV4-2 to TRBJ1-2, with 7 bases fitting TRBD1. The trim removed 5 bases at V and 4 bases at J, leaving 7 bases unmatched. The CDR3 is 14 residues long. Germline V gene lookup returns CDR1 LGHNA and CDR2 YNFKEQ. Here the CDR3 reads CASSSTSGGYGYTF. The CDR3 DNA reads TGTGCCAGCAGCTCAACGTCAGGGGGCTATGGCTACACCTTC.

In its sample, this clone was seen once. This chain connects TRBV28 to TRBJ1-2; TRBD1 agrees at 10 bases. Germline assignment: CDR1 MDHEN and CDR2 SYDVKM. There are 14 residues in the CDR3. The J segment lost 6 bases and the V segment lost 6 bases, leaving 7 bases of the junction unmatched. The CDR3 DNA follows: TGTGCCAGCAGCCTTGGGACAGGGGACAATGGCTACACCTTC. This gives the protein CASSLGTGDNGYTF.

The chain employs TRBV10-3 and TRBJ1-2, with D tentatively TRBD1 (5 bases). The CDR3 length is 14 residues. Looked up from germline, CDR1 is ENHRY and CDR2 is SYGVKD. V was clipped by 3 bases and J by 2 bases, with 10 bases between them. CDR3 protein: CAISDAGDNYGYTF. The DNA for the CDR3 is TGTGCCATCAGTGATGCGGGGGACAACTATGGCTACACCTTC.

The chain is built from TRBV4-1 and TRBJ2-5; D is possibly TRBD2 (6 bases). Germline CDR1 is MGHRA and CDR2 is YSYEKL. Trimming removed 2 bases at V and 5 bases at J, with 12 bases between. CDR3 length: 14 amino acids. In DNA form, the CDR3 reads TGCGCCAGCAGCCAACCCGGGACTCGGGAGACCCAGTACTTC. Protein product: CASSQPGTRETQYF.